This T cell receptor beta chain was profiled in a study of siplizumab effects on memory and regulatory T cells. Assay: immunoSEQ multiplex PCR; the TCRdb copy retains only in-frame clones and omits some. Of thousands of clones in the sample, 60% to 75% were seen once. Whole-study findings and limits: Naive or memory phenotype assignment was not possible for roughly 75-96% of proliferating CD4+ or CD8+ clones.

The CDR3 has 15 residues. Trimming pared 1 base from V and 8 bases from J, leaving 15 bases between. Germline values: CDR1 LGHNA, CDR2 YSLEER. Comment on this clone: Its target is unknown.

V usage is TRBV4-3 and J usage is TRBJ2-1; either TRBD1 or TRBD2 may fit D (5 bases each). The origin of this receptor is a human donor in good health. Sequencing was performed on effector memory CD8+ T cells sorted from blood. The sample's subset: unstimulated CD8+ effector memory T cells. CDR3 in amino acids: CASSQGWGSIDEQFF. The CDR3 region has the DNA TGCGCCAGCAGCCAAGGATGGGGGTCAATTGATGAGCAGTTCTTC.